The T cell receptor (beta chain) under discussion was sequenced for a study of shared clonotypes between healthy human individuals. Study context: Donors had three CD4 naive, three CD4 memory, two CD8 naive and one CD8 memory plate apiece.

The V end was cut by 1 base, the J end by 5 bases, with 9 bases between. CDR3 length: 14 amino acids. Germline V gene sequence: CDR1 MNHEY, CDR2 SMNVEV (reference sequence). This clone was seen only a few times. Its antigen is undetermined. It was at deep level that the assay was run. As handled by the study authors: Because ImmunoSEQ provided only junction sequences with no quality scores, the filtering differed. The method was immunoSEQ multiplex PCR; TCRdb's version includes in-frame clones alone and lacks a portion of them. The DNA was the basis for D and trimming; V, J and clone size are from that table. The table records about 2.1 million clones, 90% to 95% of them present only once. Naive-designated CD8 cells lacked CD45RO, were positively enriched for CCR7, and omitted terminally differentiated effector memory CD45RA+ cells. Whole-study findings and limits: Clonotype sharing among donors likely depends on sequencing depth.

The sequence derives from a man between 18 and 35 years old in good health. Some clones in this sample may be carry-over from other donors' samples. This sequence joins TRBV27 and TRBJ1-5; D gene uncertain. The sample was naive CD8+ T cells from PBMCs. CDR3 in amino acids: CASSLLPEDQPQHF. DNA for the CDR3: TGTGCCAGCAGTTTATTGCCAGAGGATCAGCCCCAGCATTTT.